This entry features one TCR beta chain sequence. It was during active infection that Seattle patients were enrolled and then longitudinally followed. Original analysis: Amplifying reference gene primers gave estimates of nucleated cell counts. Data came from immunoSEQ multiplex PCR; TCRdb stores just in-frame clones and leaves some out. V, J and clone size reflect that table, while D and trimming were determined from the DNA. This sample yields approximately 280,000 clones, of which 70% to 85% are seen a single time; roughly 1.5% belongs to the top ten. The sample belongs to a study of blood T cell repertoires in COVID-19. Study background: The United States, Italy and Spain were the sources of the acute and convalescent COVID-19 samples.

Unmatched junction bases numbered 8, after V lost 6 bases and J lost 7 bases. The length of the CDR3 is 14 residues. Germline loops: CDR1 LNHDA, CDR2 SQIVND (reference sequence). The sequence derives from a human donor with COVID-19, enrolled during active disease. The donor label of this sample is uncertain. Sequencing input: peripheral blood. The chain uses TRBV19 and TRBJ1-4; 7 nucleotides align to TRBD1. As DNA, the CDR3 is TGTGCCAGTAGCCAGGGGGACGAATTTGAAAAACTGTTTTTT. It yields the protein CASSQGDEFEKLFF.